These T cell receptor beta chains were read from a single sample in a study of control samples from healthy donors and cancer patients. TCRdb's copy holds only in-frame clones and misses some; the assay was immunoSEQ multiplex PCR. The sample holds approximately 180,000 clones; 90% to 95% are singletons and the top ten take 1.2% to 1.5%. Sample: blood. The receptors shown here come from a woman under 30 in good health. The CDR3 runs from the conserved cysteine through the conserved F or W. Fields, in order: V gene, D gene, clone size, J gene, CDR3 protein, CDR3 DNA. The D gene is left open where the match is weak. The size entry is marked missing in some rows and otherwise reads once, few, many or a size class.

>TRBV18|-|once|TRBJ2-7
CASSPWIVEPYEQYF
TGTGCCAGCTCGCCATGGATTGTGGAGCCCTACGAGCAGTACTTC
>TRBV12-3/TRBV12-4|-|-|TRBJ1-2
CASSLYSGGYTF
TGTGCCAGCAGTTTATACAGCGGAGGCTACACCTTC
>TRBV5-6|TRBD1|-|TRBJ1-4
CASSLLTGVDEKLFF
TGTGCCAGCAGCTTACTTACAGGGGTTGATGAAAAACTGTTTTTT
>TRBV9|TRBD1|-|TRBJ1-1
CASSPRTGGLTEAFF
TGTGCCAGCAGCCCTCGGACAGGGGGCTTAACTGAAGCTTTCTTT
>TRBV15|TRBD1|-|TRBJ2-5
CATSRALGQGEETQYF
TGTGCCACCAGCAGAGCCTTGGGACAGGGGGAAGAGACCCAGTACTTC
>TRBV6-2/TRBV6-3|-|-|TRBJ1-1
CASSSAGWVNTEAFF
TGTGCCAGCAGTTCGGCAGGGTGGGTGAACACTGAAGCTTTCTTT
>TRBV7-2|TRBD2|-|TRBJ2-3
CASSLTSGGTDTQYF
TGTGCCAGCAGCTTAACTAGCGGAGGCACAGATACGCAGTATTTT
>TRBV9|TRBD1|few|TRBJ2-5
CASSYTGEQETQYF
TGTGCCAGCAGCTATACAGGGGAACAAGAGACCCAGTACTTC
>TRBV10-3|TRBD2|-|TRBJ2-7
CAISGAGTSSYEQYF
TGTGCCATCAGTGGGGCCGGGACTAGCTCCTACGAGCAGTACTTC
>TRBV4-3|TRBD2|-|TRBJ2-7
CASSQELAGGPYEQYF
TGCGCCAGCAGCCAGGAACTAGCGGGAGGGCCCTACGAGCAGTACTTC
>TRBV4-3|-|-|TRBJ1-1
CASSQDHGVNTEAFF
TGCGCCAGCAGCCAAGACCACGGGGTCAACACTGAAGCTTTCTTT
>TRBV29-1|TRBD1|-|TRBJ1-5
CSVGDRGRPQHF
TGCAGCGTTGGGGACAGGGGAAGGCCCCAGCATTTT
>TRBV28|-|-|TRBJ1-5
CASSLGTYQPQHF
TGTGCCAGCAGTTTAGGAACCTATCAGCCCCAGCATTTT
>TRBV5-5|-|-|TRBJ1-3
CASSLSNRESGNTIYF
TGTGCCAGCAGCCTATCTAACAGGGAGTCTGGAAACACCATATATTTT
>TRBV7-3|-|few|TRBJ1-1
CASSFCRGWDTEAFF
TGTGCCAGCAGCTTCTGCAGGGGTTGGGACACTGAAGCTTTCTTT
>TRBV2|TRBD1|once|TRBJ1-1
CASRETGAGGTEAFF
TGTGCCAGCAGGGAGACAGGGGCGGGGGGCACTGAAGCTTTCTTT
>TRBV4-1|-|once|TRBJ1-5
CASSQVKGRASNQPQHF
TGCGCCAGCAGCCAAGTTAAGGGCAGGGCGAGCAATCAGCCCCAGCATTTT
>TRBV25-1|TRBD1|-|TRBJ1-2
CASSLQGSNYGYTF
TGTGCCAGCAGTCTACAGGGGTCTAACTATGGCTACACCTTC
>TRBV5-6|-|-|TRBJ1-2
CASSFGPGHGYTF
TGTGCCAGCAGCTTCGGACCAGGCCATGGCTACACCTTC
>TRBV25-1|-|-|TRBJ2-1
CASKGHLLYNEQFF
TGTGCCAGCAAAGGACACCTCCTTTACAATGAGCAGTTCTTC
>TRBV28|-|-|TRBJ1-6
CASSFTGQISSYNSPLHF
TGTGCCAGCAGTTTTACCGGACAGATCAGCTCCTATAATTCACCCCTCCACTTT
>TRBV10-3|TRBD1|-|TRBJ1-1
CAIRDTGAGTEAFF
TGTGCCATCAGAGATACAGGGGCGGGCACTGAAGCTTTCTTT
>TRBV10-1|TRBD1|-|TRBJ1-5
CASSDQTRTGGPQHF
TGCGCCAGCAGTGATCAGACGCGGACAGGGGGTCCCCAGCATTTT
>TRBV10-3|TRBD2|-|TRBJ2-1
CAIRSSGSAIGEQFF
TGTGCCATCAGGTCTAGCGGGAGTGCAATCGGTGAGCAGTTCTTC
>TRBV5-6|-|-|TRBJ1-3
CASSYRTGNTIYF
TGTGCCAGCAGCTATCGGACCGGAAACACCATATATTTT
>TRBV7-9|TRBD2|-|TRBJ2-1
CASSLVLFSGATYNEQFF
TGTGCCAGCAGCTTAGTCCTTTTTAGCGGGGCGACCTACAATGAGCAGTTCTTC
>TRBV5-4|TRBD2|-|TRBJ2-7
CASSLGATSGGPVGQQYF
TGTGCCAGCAGCTTGGGAGCGACTAGCGGGGGCCCGGTGGGGCAGCAGTACTTC
>TRBV3-1/TRBV3-2|TRBD2|-|TRBJ2-5
CASSQVPLASGRETQYF
TGTGCCAGCAGCCAAGTCCCTCTGGCTAGCGGCCGGGAGACCCAGTACTTC
>TRBV7-9|TRBD2|-|TRBJ2-7
CASRPSGPYEQYF
TGTGCCAGCAGACCTAGCGGCCCCTACGAGCAGTACTTC
>TRBV11-3|TRBD1|once|TRBJ2-5
CASSAGGMRETQYF
TGTGCCAGCAGCGCAGGGGGCATGAGGGAGACCCAGTACTTC
>TRBV19|-|-|TRBJ1-1
CASSIGISNTEAFF
TGTGCCAGTAGTATCGGGATATCGAACACTGAAGCTTTCTTT
>TRBV11-2|-|-|TRBJ1-5
CASSSGTINQPQHF
TGTGCCAGCAGCTCCGGGACAATCAATCAGCCCCAGCATTTT
>TRBV21-1|-|once|TRBJ1-4
CASSPDRAGATNEKLFF
TGTGCCAGCAGCCCTGACAGGGCAGGCGCAACTAATGAAAAACTGTTTTTT
>TRBV11-2|-|-|TRBJ1-1
CASSLGRLNTEAFF
TGTGCCAGCAGCTTAGGTCGGCTGAACACTGAAGCTTTCTTT
>TRBV5-1|TRBD2|-|TRBJ2-1
CASSLGLADYNEQFF
TGCGCCAGCAGCTTGGGACTAGCGGACTACAATGAGCAGTTCTTC
>TRBV18|-|-|TRBJ1-1
CASAALNTEAFF
TGTGCCAGCGCTGCTTTGAACACTGAAGCTTTCTTT
>TRBV19|TRBD1|few|TRBJ1-4
CASRLVQGHEKLFF
TGTGCCAGTAGACTAGTACAGGGGCATGAAAAACTGTTTTTT
>TRBV4-2|TRBD1|few|TRBJ1-4
CASSQDEGTGVEKLFF
TGTGCCAGCAGCCAAGATGAAGGGACAGGGGTAGAAAAACTGTTTTTT
>TRBV19|-|once|TRBJ1-5
CASSIGARDTNQPQHF
TGTGCCAGTAGTATAGGGGCCCGAGATACCAATCAGCCCCAGCATTTT
>TRBV6-5|-|-|TRBJ2-1
CASSYIGSYNEQFF
TGTGCCAGCAGTTATATAGGCTCCTACAATGAGCAGTTCTTC
>TRBV4-3|-|once|TRBJ1-4
CASSQEGGSGTNEKLFF
TGCGCCAGCAGCCAAGAAGGAGGGTCGGGTACTAATGAAAAACTGTTTTTT
>TRBV28|-|-|TRBJ1-5
CASTNLRGGVIAQPQHF
TGTGCCAGCACCAATTTAAGGGGGGGGGTTATTGCTCAGCCCCAGCATTTT
>TRBV18|-|-|TRBJ1-3
CASSPANGISGNTIYF
TGTGCCAGCTCACCCGCGAATGGGATCTCTGGAAACACCATATATTTT
>TRBV11-3|TRBD1|-|TRBJ1-4
CASSERQGARKLFF
TGTGCCAGCAGCGAAAGACAGGGGGCTAGGAAACTGTTTTTT
>TRBV7-2|TRBD1|-|TRBJ1-5
CASSPTDRGHQPQHF
TGTGCCAGCAGCCCCACGGACAGGGGGCATCAGCCCCAGCATTTT
>TRBV9|-|-|TRBJ2-1
CASSVGNSYNEQFF
TGTGCCAGCAGCGTAGGTAACTCGTACAATGAGCAGTTCTTC
>TRBV28|-|-|TRBJ2-7
CASSSSQGLYEQYF
TGTGCCAGCAGTTCGTCACAGGGTTTGTACGAGCAGTACTTC
>TRBV5-4|-|-|TRBJ1-1
CASSLSTGFLRNTEAFF
TGTGCCAGCAGCTTGTCAACAGGTTTTTTGAGGAACACTGAAGCTTTCTTT
>TRBV3-1/TRBV3-2|-|-|TRBJ2-5
CASSRVHRQGGEETQYF
TGTGCCAGCAGCCGGGTACATAGGCAGGGGGGGGAAGAGACCCAGTACTTC
>TRBV9|TRBD1|-|TRBJ2-1
CASNSGTDYNEQFF
TGTGCCAGCAATTCCGGGACAGACTACAATGAGCAGTTCTTC